A single sample gave rise to the 3 T cell receptor beta chains below, sequenced in a study of T cells in Graves' hyperthyroidism and ophthalmopathy. RNA transcripts provided the source from which TCR beta CDR3 regions were amplified. TCR CDR3 regions were first amplified by RT-PCR with HTBI primers. TCRdb reprocessed the multiplex PCR reads with MiXCR, giving one entry per CDR3 protein. The table lists around 420,000 distinct CDR3 sequences, approximately 14% of them singletons, with 13% to 15% in the top ten. Sequenced material: blood. These TCRs come from a woman aged 18-29 years with Graves' hyperthyroidism.

This chain joins TRBV25-1 and TRBJ2-5; maybe TRBD2 (5 bases). CDR1 and CDR2 from the germline V gene are MGHDK and SYGVNS. The ends were cut back, 1 base at V and 2 bases at J, with 14 bases in the middle. CDR3 length: 16 amino acids. The chain's CDR3 is CASSEFGNPLQETQYF. CDR3 DNA: TGTGCCAGCAGTGAATTCGGGAATCCGCTTCAAGAGACCCAGTACTTC.

A few counts support this clonotype. This sequence joins TRBV4-1 and TRBJ2-5; D not certain. Per the germline V gene, CDR1 is MGHRA and CDR2 is YSYEKL. V lost 1 base to trimming and J lost 5 bases, with 8 bases between them. The CDR3 is 13 residues long. The CDR3 nucleotides read TGCGCCAGCAGCCAAGCGGTGGGGGAGACCCAGTACTTC. This codes for CASSQAVGETQYF.

V gene TRBV12-3 or TRBV12-4 combines with J gene TRBJ2-5, with 14 bases lining up with TRBD2. The J segment lost 4 bases and the V segment lost 4 bases, leaving 8 bases of the junction unmatched. The CDR3 is 17 amino acids. The CDR3 region is CASSYSGTSGRRETQYF. The CDR3 nucleotides are TGTGCCAGCAGTTACTCCGGGACTAGCGGGAGACGAGAGACCCAGTACTTC.